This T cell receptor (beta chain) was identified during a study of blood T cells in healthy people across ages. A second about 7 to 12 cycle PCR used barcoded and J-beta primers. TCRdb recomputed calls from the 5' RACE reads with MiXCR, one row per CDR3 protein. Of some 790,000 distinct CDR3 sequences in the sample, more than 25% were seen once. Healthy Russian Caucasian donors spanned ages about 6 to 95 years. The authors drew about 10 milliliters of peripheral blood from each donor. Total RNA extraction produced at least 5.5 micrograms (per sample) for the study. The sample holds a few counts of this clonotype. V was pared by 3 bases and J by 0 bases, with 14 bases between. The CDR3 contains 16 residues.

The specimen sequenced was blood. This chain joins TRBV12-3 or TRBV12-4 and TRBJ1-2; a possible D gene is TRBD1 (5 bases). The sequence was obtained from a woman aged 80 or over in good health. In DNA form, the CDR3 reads TGTGCCAGCAGTTTCCCCACGGGACTTTCTAACTATGGCTACACCTTC. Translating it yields CASSFPTGLSNYGYTF.